A selection of T cell receptor beta chains follows, all from one sample in a study of cytomegalovirus exposure and HLA in healthy donors. Generated by immunoSEQ multiplex PCR, the TCRdb table keeps only in-frame clones and is missing some. Among about 130,000 clones, around three quarters were seen once, and the ten largest hold 4% to 5%. The specimen was PBMCs. The receptor set was obtained from a male donor in good health and CMV-seropositive. The CDR3 runs from the conserved cysteine through the conserved F or W. D genes are given only for firm matches. Clone size is stated in some rows and not others, as once, few, many or a class when expanded.

j_call: TRBJ2-3
v_call: TRBV4-1
d_call: NA
clone_size: few
cdr3_aa: CASSWRDGDTQYF
cdr3_nt: TGCGCCAGCAGCTGGAGGGACGGAGATACGCAGTATTTT

j_call: TRBJ2-3
v_call: TRBV10-3
d_call: TRBD1
clone_size: NA
cdr3_aa: CAISPGTGRADTQYF
cdr3_nt: TGTGCCATCAGCCCCGGGACAGGGCGGGCAGATACGCAGTATTTT

j_call: TRBJ2-3
v_call: TRBV14
d_call: TRBD2
clone_size: NA
cdr3_aa: CASSLGLAGWADTQYF
cdr3_nt: TGTGCCAGCAGCCTTGGACTAGCGGGATGGGCAGATACGCAGTATTTT

j_call: TRBJ1-2
v_call: TRBV10-3
d_call: NA
clone_size: NA
cdr3_aa: CAIRKTQATGPGYTF
cdr3_nt: TGTGCCATCAGGAAAACTCAAGCGACAGGTCCAGGCTACACCTTC

j_call: TRBJ2-1
v_call: TRBV20-1
d_call: NA
clone_size: few
cdr3_aa: CSAREYNEQFF
cdr3_nt: TGCAGTGCTAGGGAGTACAATGAGCAGTTCTTC

j_call: TRBJ2-3
v_call: TRBV7-6
d_call: NA
clone_size: NA
cdr3_aa: CASSLIRATIFFTDTQYF
cdr3_nt: TGTGCCAGCAGCTTAATTCGAGCCACTATCTTCTTCACAGATACGCAGTATTTT

j_call: TRBJ1-2
v_call: TRBV28
d_call: TRBD1
clone_size: NA
cdr3_aa: CASSTGGAAWGAGYTF
cdr3_nt: TGTGCCAGCAGTACAGGGGGCGCGGCATGGGGGGCCGGCTACACCTTC

j_call: TRBJ2-3
v_call: TRBV7-9
d_call: TRBD2
clone_size: NA
cdr3_aa: CASSLGTSGTDTQYF
cdr3_nt: TGTGCCAGCAGCCTTGGGACTAGTGGGACAGATACGCAGTATTTT

j_call: TRBJ1-2
v_call: TRBV9
d_call: TRBD1
clone_size: NA
cdr3_aa: CASSARTGGGYGYTF
cdr3_nt: TGTGCCAGCAGCGCCCGGACAGGGGGGGGCTATGGCTACACCTTC

j_call: TRBJ2-1
v_call: TRBV28
d_call: TRBD2
clone_size: NA
cdr3_aa: CASRNGGFSYNEQFF
cdr3_nt: TGTGCCAGCAGAAACGGGGGGTTCTCCTACAATGAGCAGTTCTTC

j_call: TRBJ2-7
v_call: TRBV7-2
d_call: NA
clone_size: NA
cdr3_aa: CASSLAGGVLSYEQYF
cdr3_nt: TGTGCCAGCAGCTTAGCGGGGGGTGTTTTGTCCTACGAGCAGTACTTC

j_call: TRBJ2-6
v_call: TRBV27
d_call: NA
clone_size: NA
cdr3_aa: CATLPVFPPGANVLTF
cdr3_nt: TGTGCCACATTACCGGTCTTCCCCCCTGGGGCCAACGTCCTGACTTTC

j_call: TRBJ2-1
v_call: TRBV6-5
d_call: NA
clone_size: NA
cdr3_aa: CASSPDRNNEQFF
cdr3_nt: TGTGCCAGCAGTCCGGACAGAAACAATGAGCAGTTCTTC

j_call: TRBJ1-1
v_call: TRBV9
d_call: NA
clone_size: NA
cdr3_aa: CARFWGAEAFF
cdr3_nt: TGTGCCCGCTTTTGGGGGGCTGAAGCTTTCTTT

j_call: TRBJ2-1
v_call: TRBV6-5
d_call: TRBD2
clone_size: NA
cdr3_aa: CASNLAGASWNEQFF
cdr3_nt: TGTGCCAGCAATCTAGCGGGAGCGTCATGGAATGAGCAGTTCTTC

j_call: TRBJ2-1
v_call: TRBV2
d_call: NA
clone_size: NA
cdr3_aa: CASSDLGSGMVYNEQFF
cdr3_nt: TGTGCCAGCAGTGATTTGGGGAGCGGAATGGTCTACAATGAGCAGTTCTTC

j_call: TRBJ2-5
v_call: TRBV5-1
d_call: TRBD2
clone_size: NA
cdr3_aa: CASSLNPGAGPQETQYF
cdr3_nt: TGCGCCAGCAGCCTTAACCCAGGAGCGGGGCCTCAAGAGACCCAGTACTTC

j_call: TRBJ2-1
v_call: TRBV6-1
d_call: TRBD1
clone_size: NA
cdr3_aa: CASSAFPGTGPNNEQFF
cdr3_nt: TGTGCCAGCAGTGCTTTCCCCGGGACAGGGCCGAACAATGAGCAGTTCTTC

j_call: TRBJ2-1
v_call: TRBV6-6
d_call: NA
clone_size: NA
cdr3_aa: CASSYGRGWNEQFF
cdr3_nt: TGTGCCAGCAGTTACGGCAGGGGTTGGAATGAGCAGTTCTTC

j_call: TRBJ2-3
v_call: TRBV4-2
d_call: NA
clone_size: NA
cdr3_aa: CASSPGGTGITDTQYF
cdr3_nt: TGTGCCAGCAGCCCGGGAGGGACAGGGATCACAGATACGCAGTATTTT

j_call: TRBJ2-2
v_call: TRBV25-1
d_call: NA
clone_size: NA
cdr3_aa: CASQTEFNTGELFF
cdr3_nt: TGTGCCAGCCAGACGGAGTTTAACACCGGGGAGCTGTTTTTT

j_call: TRBJ1-2
v_call: TRBV7-9
d_call: TRBD1
clone_size: NA
cdr3_aa: CASSLEGALANYGYTF
cdr3_nt: TGTGCCAGCAGCTTAGAGGGGGCCCTAGCTAACTATGGCTACACCTTC

j_call: TRBJ1-6
v_call: TRBV6-5
d_call: TRBD1
clone_size: once
cdr3_aa: CASSYMDRGHSPLHF
cdr3_nt: TGTGCCAGCAGTTACATGGACAGGGGGCATTCACCCCTCCACTTT

j_call: TRBJ1-2
v_call: TRBV18
d_call: TRBD1
clone_size: NA
cdr3_aa: CASSPKQGDRSNYGYTF
cdr3_nt: TGTGCCAGCTCCCCGAAACAGGGGGACCGAAGTAACTATGGCTACACCTTC

j_call: TRBJ2-7
v_call: TRBV6-6
d_call: NA
clone_size: NA
cdr3_aa: CASTKFVSGGYEQYF
cdr3_nt: TGTGCCAGCACCAAATTCGTCAGTGGAGGGTACGAGCAGTACTTC

j_call: TRBJ2-7
v_call: TRBV28
d_call: TRBD1
clone_size: NA
cdr3_aa: CASSLIDRVTHEQYF
cdr3_nt: TGTGCCAGCAGTTTAATCGACAGGGTCACCCACGAGCAGTACTTC

j_call: TRBJ2-7
v_call: TRBV15
d_call: NA
clone_size: once
cdr3_aa: CATSRDLSSYEQYF
cdr3_nt: TGTGCCACCAGCAGAGATCTGTCCTCCTACGAGCAGTACTTC

j_call: TRBJ2-1
v_call: TRBV7-8
d_call: NA
clone_size: NA
cdr3_aa: CASSFLPGSYNEQFF
cdr3_nt: TGTGCCAGCAGCTTCTTGCCGGGTTCCTACAATGAGCAGTTCTTC

j_call: TRBJ2-7
v_call: TRBV2
d_call: NA
clone_size: NA
cdr3_aa: CASRIDRSSYEQYF
cdr3_nt: TGTGCCAGCAGAATAGACAGGAGTTCCTACGAGCAGTACTTC

j_call: TRBJ2-1
v_call: TRBV5-1
d_call: TRBD2
clone_size: NA
cdr3_aa: CASSSTSGGYYNEQFF
cdr3_nt: TGCGCCAGCAGCTCGACTAGCGGGGGGTACTACAATGAGCAGTTCTTC

j_call: TRBJ1-3
v_call: TRBV7-2
d_call: TRBD1
clone_size: once
cdr3_aa: CASSLVGTGAQSGNTIYF
cdr3_nt: TGTGCCAGCAGCTTAGTCGGGACAGGGGCCCAAAGCGGAAACACCATATATTTT

j_call: TRBJ1-1
v_call: TRBV6-6
d_call: TRBD1
clone_size: once
cdr3_aa: CASGRQGNTEAFF
cdr3_nt: TGTGCCAGCGGGAGACAGGGGAACACTGAAGCTTTCTTT

j_call: TRBJ2-7
v_call: TRBV11-2
d_call: NA
clone_size: NA
cdr3_aa: CASSPLLTYEQYF
cdr3_nt: TGTGCCAGCAGCCCCCTGCTAACCTACGAGCAGTACTTC

j_call: TRBJ1-5
v_call: TRBV6-1
d_call: NA
clone_size: NA
cdr3_aa: CASRKIPDQPQHF
cdr3_nt: TGTGCCAGCAGAAAAATTCCGGATCAGCCCCAGCATTTT

j_call: TRBJ2-7
v_call: TRBV6-4
d_call: TRBD2
clone_size: NA
cdr3_aa: CASSPSSGSSYEQYF
cdr3_nt: TGTGCCAGCAGTCCCTCTAGCGGGAGCTCCTACGAGCAGTACTTC

j_call: TRBJ2-7
v_call: TRBV6-1
d_call: TRBD1
clone_size: NA
cdr3_aa: CASSSGQGIYEQYF
cdr3_nt: TGTGCCAGCAGTTCGGGACAGGGGATTTACGAGCAGTACTTC

j_call: TRBJ1-4
v_call: TRBV4-1
d_call: NA
clone_size: NA
cdr3_aa: CASSQGGGGEKLFF
cdr3_nt: TGCGCCAGCAGCCAGGGGGGAGGAGGGGAAAAACTGTTTTTT

j_call: TRBJ1-4
v_call: TRBV6-1
d_call: NA
clone_size: few
cdr3_aa: CASSNGQSLSEKLFF
cdr3_nt: TGTGCCAGCAGTAACGGACAGAGCCTTTCGGAAAAACTGTTTTTT

j_call: TRBJ1-6
v_call: TRBV7-9
d_call: TRBD1
clone_size: once
cdr3_aa: CASSPTVGGSLNSPLHF
cdr3_nt: TGTGCCAGCAGCCCAACGGTAGGGGGCTCCCTCAATTCACCCCTCCACTTT

j_call: TRBJ1-1
v_call: TRBV27
d_call: TRBD1
clone_size: NA
cdr3_aa: CASRGTARTEAFF
cdr3_nt: TGTGCCAGCAGGGGGACAGCACGGACTGAAGCTTTCTTT

j_call: TRBJ2-1
v_call: TRBV6-1
d_call: NA
clone_size: NA
cdr3_aa: CASSVYNEQFF
cdr3_nt: TGTGCCAGCAGTGTATACAATGAGCAGTTCTTC

j_call: TRBJ1-5
v_call: TRBV19
d_call: NA
clone_size: NA
cdr3_aa: CASSIHDSDNQPQHF
cdr3_nt: TGTGCCAGTAGTATCCACGACAGCGACAATCAGCCCCAGCATTTT

j_call: TRBJ2-7
v_call: TRBV5-1
d_call: NA
clone_size: few
cdr3_aa: CASSLTLGEQYF
cdr3_nt: TGCGCCAGCAGCTTGACGCTAGGCGAGCAGTACTTC

j_call: TRBJ1-1
v_call: TRBV28
d_call: NA
clone_size: NA
cdr3_aa: CASSLGGAVDTEAFF
cdr3_nt: TGTGCCAGCAGTTTAGGGGGGGCGGTGGATACTGAAGCTTTCTTT

j_call: TRBJ2-1
v_call: TRBV28
d_call: NA
clone_size: NA
cdr3_aa: CASSFTGRNEQFF
cdr3_nt: TGTGCCAGCAGTTTCACAGGGCGTAATGAGCAGTTCTTC